One sample yielded the 5 T cell receptor beta chains listed below, sequenced in a study of cytomegalovirus exposure and HLA in healthy donors. TCRdb keeps only in-frame clones here, not all; method: immunoSEQ multiplex PCR. The data contain roughly 300,000 clones, roughly 87% of them singletons. Sequences were obtained from PBMCs. All receptors come from a woman aged 30 to 39 in good health and CMV-seropositive.

The chain links TRBV6-5 to TRBJ1-3, with 7 bases fitting TRBD1. The CDR3 has 16 residues. The germline CDR1 and CDR2 sequences are MNHEY and SVGAGI. The junction had 8 bases not matched to a gene; V was cut back by 2 bases and J by 4 bases. DNA for the CDR3: TGTGCCAGCAGTTACCAACAGCCGGGACAGGGAAACACCATATATTTT. Its translation is CASSYQQPGQGNTIYF.

The V and J genes are TRBV5-1 and TRBJ2-3; D gene uncertain. Germline CDR1 reads SGHRS; CDR2 reads YFSETQ. The CDR3 has 15 amino acids. Trimming took off 4 bases at V and 0 bases at J, with 12 bases between the two ends. CDR3 residues: CASSALTSSTDTQYF. The CDR3 nucleotides read TGCGCCAGCAGCGCCTTAACCTCTAGCACAGATACGCAGTATTTT.

The genes are TRBV4-1 and TRBJ1-5; no clear D gene. The germline V and J ends were trimmed by 6 bases and 0 bases, with 12 bases remaining between them. The CDR3 extends over 15 amino acids. Germline values: CDR1 MGHRA, CDR2 YSYEKL. The CDR3 DNA reads as TGCGCCAGCAGGGAAGAGCCCGGTAGCAATCAGCCCCAGCATTTT. This sequence encodes CASREEPGSNQPQHF.

The gene calls are TRBV11-2 and TRBJ2-5, with no clear D. CDR1 and CDR2 from the germline V gene are SGHAT and FQNNGV. This CDR3 contains 12 residues. Trimming removed 7 bases from V and 3 bases from J, with 9 bases in between. For the CDR3, the DNA is TGTGCCAGCACCCCGGCGGAAGAGACCCAGTACTTC. Its protein is CASTPAEETQYF.

This clone was counted a single time. V gene TRBV7-9 combines with J gene TRBJ1-1; D unresolved. The germline gives CDR1 SEHNR, CDR2 FQNEAQ (reference sequence). The CDR3 is 15 amino acids. The V gene lost 0 bases and the J gene lost 3 bases, with 11 bases spanning the gap. Written as DNA, the CDR3 is TGTGCCAGCAGCTTAGCGGGCAGCCGTTACACTGAAGCTTTCTTT. It codes for CASSLAGSRYTEAFF.